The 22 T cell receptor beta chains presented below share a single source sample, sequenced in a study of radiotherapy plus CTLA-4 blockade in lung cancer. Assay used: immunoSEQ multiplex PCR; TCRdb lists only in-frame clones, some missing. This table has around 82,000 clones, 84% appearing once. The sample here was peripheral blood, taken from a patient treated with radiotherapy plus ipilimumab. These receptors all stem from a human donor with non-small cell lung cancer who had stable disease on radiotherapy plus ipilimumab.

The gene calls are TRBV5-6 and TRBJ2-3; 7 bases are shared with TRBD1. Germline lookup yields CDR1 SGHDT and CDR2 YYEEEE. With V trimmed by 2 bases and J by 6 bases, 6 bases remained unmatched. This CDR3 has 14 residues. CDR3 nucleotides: TGTGCCAGCAGCTTACAGGGGAGAGGGGATACGCAGTATTTT. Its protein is CASSLQGRGDTQYF.

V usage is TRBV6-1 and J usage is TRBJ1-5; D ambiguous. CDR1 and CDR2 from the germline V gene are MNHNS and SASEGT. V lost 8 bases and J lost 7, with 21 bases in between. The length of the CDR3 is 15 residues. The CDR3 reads CASSQADGVGQPQHF. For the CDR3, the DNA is TGTGCCAGCTCCCAGGCCGACGGGGTCGGGCAGCCCCAGCATTTT.

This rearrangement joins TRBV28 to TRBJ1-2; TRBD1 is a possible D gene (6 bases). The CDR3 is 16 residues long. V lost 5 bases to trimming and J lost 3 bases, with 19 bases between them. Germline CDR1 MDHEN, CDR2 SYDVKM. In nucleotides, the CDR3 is TGTGCCAGCAGTCCCGCGCCGCCGGGGGCCTACTATGGCTACACCTTC. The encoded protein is CASSPAPPGAYYGYTF.

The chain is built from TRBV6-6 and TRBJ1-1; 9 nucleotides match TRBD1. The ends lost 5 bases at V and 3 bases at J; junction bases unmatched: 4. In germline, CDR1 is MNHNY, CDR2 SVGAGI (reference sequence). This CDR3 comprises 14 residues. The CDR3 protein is CASSKGQGYTEAFF. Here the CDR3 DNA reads TGTGCCAGCAGTAAAGGACAGGGGTACACTGAAGCTTTCTTT.

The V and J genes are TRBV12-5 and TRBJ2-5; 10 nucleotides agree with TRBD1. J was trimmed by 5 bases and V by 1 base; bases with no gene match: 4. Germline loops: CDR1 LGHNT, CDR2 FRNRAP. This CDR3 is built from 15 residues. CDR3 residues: CASGLATGGGETQYF. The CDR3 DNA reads TGTGCTAGTGGTTTGGCGACAGGGGGCGGGGAGACCCAGTACTTC.

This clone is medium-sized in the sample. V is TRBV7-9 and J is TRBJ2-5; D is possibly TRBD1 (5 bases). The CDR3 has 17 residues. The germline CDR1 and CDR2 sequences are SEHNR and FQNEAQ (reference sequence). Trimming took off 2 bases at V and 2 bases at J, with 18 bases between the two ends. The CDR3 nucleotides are TGTGCCAGCAGCTTAAGAGCGACAGTATTCTTGCAAGAGACCCAGTACTTC. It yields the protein CASSLRATVFLQETQYF.

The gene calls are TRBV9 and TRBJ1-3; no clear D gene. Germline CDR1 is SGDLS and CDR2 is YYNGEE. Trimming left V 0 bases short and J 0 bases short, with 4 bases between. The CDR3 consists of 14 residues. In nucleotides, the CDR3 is TGTGCCAGCAGCGTAGAGAACTCTGGAAACACCATATATTTT. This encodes CASSVENSGNTIYF.

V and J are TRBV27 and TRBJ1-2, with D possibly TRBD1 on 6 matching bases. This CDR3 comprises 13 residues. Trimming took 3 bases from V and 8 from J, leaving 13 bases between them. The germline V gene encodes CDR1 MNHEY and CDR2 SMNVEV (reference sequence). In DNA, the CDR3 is TGTGCCAGCAGTTTGTGGGGGCAAGGAGGCTACACCTTC. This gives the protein CASSLWGQGGYTF.

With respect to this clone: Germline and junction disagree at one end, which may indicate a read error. The CDR3 DNA reads TGTGCCAGCAGGTTAGCGTACCACGAGCAGTACTTC. It is translated as CASRLAYHEQYF. This chain joins TRBV11-3 and TRBJ2-7, with a weak D call TRBD2 (5 bases). The CDR3 totals 12 residues. The V gene's germline CDR1 is SGHNT and CDR2 YENEEA.

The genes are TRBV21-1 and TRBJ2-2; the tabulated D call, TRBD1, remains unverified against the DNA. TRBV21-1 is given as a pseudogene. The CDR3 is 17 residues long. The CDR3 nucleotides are TGTGCCAGCAGCAAAGCAGACAGGAAAACGAACACCGGGGAGCTGTTTTTT. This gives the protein CASSKADRKTNTGELFF.

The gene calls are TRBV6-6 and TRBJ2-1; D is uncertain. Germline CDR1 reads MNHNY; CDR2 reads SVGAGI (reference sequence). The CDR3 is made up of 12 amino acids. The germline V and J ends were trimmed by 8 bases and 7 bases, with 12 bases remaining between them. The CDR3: CASGRFLNEQFF. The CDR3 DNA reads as TGTGCCAGCGGACGGTTTTTGAATGAGCAGTTCTTC.

The CDR3: CASSQAPQRDRNTEAFF. The CDR3 nucleotides read TGCGCCAGCAGCCAAGCACCCCAGCGGGACAGGAACACTGAAGCTTTCTTT. The chain combines TRBV4-1 with TRBJ1-1; 7 bases line up with TRBD1. The CDR3 runs to 17 residues. Losses at the gene ends were 1 base for V and 1 base for J; bases not matched to a gene: 9. Germline V gene sequence: CDR1 MGHRA, CDR2 YSYEKL.

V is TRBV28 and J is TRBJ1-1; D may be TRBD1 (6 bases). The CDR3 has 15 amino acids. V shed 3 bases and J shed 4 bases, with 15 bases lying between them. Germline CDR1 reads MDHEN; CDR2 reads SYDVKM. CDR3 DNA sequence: TGTGCCAGCAGTTTGGCAGGGGAAGGTGGCACTGAAGCTTTCTTT. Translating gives CASSLAGEGGTEAFF. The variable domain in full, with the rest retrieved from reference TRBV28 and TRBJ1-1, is DVKVTQSSRYLVKRTGEKVFLECVQDMDHENMFWYRQDPGLGLRLIYFSYDVKMKEKGDIPEGYSVSREKKERFSLILESASTNQTSMYLCASSLAGEGGTEAFFGQGTRLTVV.

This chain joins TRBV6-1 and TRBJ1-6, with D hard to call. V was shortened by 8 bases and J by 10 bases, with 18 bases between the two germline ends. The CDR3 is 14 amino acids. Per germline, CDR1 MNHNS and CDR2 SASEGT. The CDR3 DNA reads TGTGCCAGCGAGGCCCTGGATACTCGATCACCCCTCCACTTT. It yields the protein CASEALDTRSPLHF.

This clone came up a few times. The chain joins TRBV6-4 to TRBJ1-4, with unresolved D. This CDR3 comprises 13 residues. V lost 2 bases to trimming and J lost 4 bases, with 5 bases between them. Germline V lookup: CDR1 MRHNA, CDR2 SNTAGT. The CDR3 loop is CASSDRFNEKLFF. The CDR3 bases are TGTGCCAGCAGTGACAGGTTTAATGAAAAACTGTTTTTT.

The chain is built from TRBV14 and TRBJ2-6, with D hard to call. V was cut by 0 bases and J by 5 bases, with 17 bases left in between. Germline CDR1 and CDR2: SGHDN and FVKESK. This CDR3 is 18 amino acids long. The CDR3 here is CASSQDSRPISRANVLTF. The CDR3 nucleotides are TGTGCCAGCAGCCAAGACTCCAGGCCCATCAGTAGGGCCAACGTCCTGACTTTC.

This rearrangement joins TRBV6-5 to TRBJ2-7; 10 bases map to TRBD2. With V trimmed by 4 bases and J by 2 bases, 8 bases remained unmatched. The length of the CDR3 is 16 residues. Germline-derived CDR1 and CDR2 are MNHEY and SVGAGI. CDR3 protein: CASSSFLAGVAYEQYF. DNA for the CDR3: TGTGCCAGCAGTTCTTTTCTAGCGGGGGTTGCCTACGAGCAGTACTTC.

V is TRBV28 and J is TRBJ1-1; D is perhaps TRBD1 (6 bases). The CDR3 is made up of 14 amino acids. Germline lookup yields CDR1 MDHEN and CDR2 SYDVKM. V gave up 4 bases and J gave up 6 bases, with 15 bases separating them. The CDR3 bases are TGTGCCAGCAGTTCCGGGGGCCCGCAGCCTGAAGCTTTCTTT. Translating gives CASSSGGPQPEAFF.

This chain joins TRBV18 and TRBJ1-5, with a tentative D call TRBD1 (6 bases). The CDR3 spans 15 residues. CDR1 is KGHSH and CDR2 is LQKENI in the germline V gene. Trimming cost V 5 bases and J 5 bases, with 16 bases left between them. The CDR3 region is CASSTRPDSDQPQHF. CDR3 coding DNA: TGTGCCAGCTCAACAAGGCCGGACAGTGATCAGCCCCAGCATTTT. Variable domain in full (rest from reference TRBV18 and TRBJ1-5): NAGVMQNPRHLVRRRGQEARLRCSPMKGHSHVYWYRQLPEEGLKFMVYLQKENIIDESGMPKERFSAEFPKEGPSILRIQQVVRGDSAAYFCASSTRPDSDQPQHFGDGTRLSIL.

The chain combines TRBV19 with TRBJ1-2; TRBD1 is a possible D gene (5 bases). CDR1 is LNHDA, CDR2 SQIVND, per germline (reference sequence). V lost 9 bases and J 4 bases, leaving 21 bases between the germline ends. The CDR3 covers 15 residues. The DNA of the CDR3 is TGTGCCAGCTCTAGGGGTCGGGGAACCGTCTATGGCTACACCTTC. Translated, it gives CASSRGRGTVYGYTF.

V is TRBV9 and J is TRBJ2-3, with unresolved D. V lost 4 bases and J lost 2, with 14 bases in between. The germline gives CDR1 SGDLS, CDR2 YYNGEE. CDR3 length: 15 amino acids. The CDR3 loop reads CASSPRWGTTDTQYF. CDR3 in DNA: TGTGCCAGCAGCCCTCGGTGGGGTACCACAGATACGCAGTATTTT.

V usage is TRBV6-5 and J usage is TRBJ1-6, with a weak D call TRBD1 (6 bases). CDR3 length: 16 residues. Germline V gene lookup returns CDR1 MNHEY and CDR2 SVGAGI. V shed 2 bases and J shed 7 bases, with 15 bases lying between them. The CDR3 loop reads CASSYGQGIPNSPLHF. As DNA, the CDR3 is TGTGCCAGCAGTTACGGGCAGGGGATTCCCAATTCACCCCTCCACTTT.